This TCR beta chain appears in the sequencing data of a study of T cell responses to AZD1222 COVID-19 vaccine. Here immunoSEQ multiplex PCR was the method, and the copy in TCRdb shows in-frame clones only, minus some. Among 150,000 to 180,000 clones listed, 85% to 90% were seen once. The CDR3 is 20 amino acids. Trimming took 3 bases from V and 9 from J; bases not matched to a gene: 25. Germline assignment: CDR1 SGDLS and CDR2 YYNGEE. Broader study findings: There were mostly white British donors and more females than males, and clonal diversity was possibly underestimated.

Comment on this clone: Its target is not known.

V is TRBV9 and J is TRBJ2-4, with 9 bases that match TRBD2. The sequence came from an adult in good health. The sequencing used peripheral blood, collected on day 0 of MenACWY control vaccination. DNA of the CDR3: TGTGCCAGCAGCGGCGGGACCCCCGTTTCGAGAGCGGGAGGATCGGGCATTCAGTACTTC. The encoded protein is CASSGGTPVSRAGGSGIQYF.